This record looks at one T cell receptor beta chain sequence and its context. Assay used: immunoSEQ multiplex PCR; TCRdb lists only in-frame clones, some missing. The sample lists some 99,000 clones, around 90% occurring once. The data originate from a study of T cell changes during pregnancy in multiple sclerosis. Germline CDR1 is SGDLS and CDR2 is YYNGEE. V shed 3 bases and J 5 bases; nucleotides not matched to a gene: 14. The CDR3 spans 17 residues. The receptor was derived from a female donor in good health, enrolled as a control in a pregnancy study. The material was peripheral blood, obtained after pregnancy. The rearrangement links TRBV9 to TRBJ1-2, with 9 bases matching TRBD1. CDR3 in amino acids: CASSGWGTGPVIYGYTF. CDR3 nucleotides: TGTGCCAGCAGCGGATGGGGGACAGGGCCCGTCATATATGGCTACACCTTC.